Shown below are 12 T cell receptor beta chains from a single sample sequenced in a study of control samples from healthy donors and cancer patients. Libraries were prepared by immunoSEQ multiplex PCR; TCRdb keeps only in-frame clonotypes and omits some of them. The repertoire holds almost 90,000 clones, with about nine tenths as singletons. Sequenced: blood. Receptor source: a man aged 25 to 40 in good health.

This chain uses TRBV6-5 with TRBJ2-1; TRBD1 agrees at 8 bases. The CDR3 spans 16 residues. The germline V gene encodes CDR1 MNHEY and CDR2 SVGAGI. V shed 2 bases and J 4 bases; nucleotides not matched to a gene: 7. In DNA form, the CDR3 reads TGTGCCAGCAGTTACCGGACAGGGTGGGGGTACAATGAGCAGTTCTTC. Translated, it gives CASSYRTGWGYNEQFF.

The chain carries TRBV28 and TRBJ1-4; 10 bases are shared with TRBD1. The V segment lost 4 bases and the J segment 7 bases; nucleotides outside the gene matches: 0. The CDR3 sequence is 13 residues long. Germline V gene data show CDR1 as MDHEN and CDR2 as SYDVKM. CDR3 sequence: CASSWTGGEKLFF. The CDR3 DNA reads as TGTGCCAGCAGTTGGACAGGGGGTGAAAAACTGTTTTTT.

With respect to this clone: An end of the junction differs from the germline gene, which may be a read error. The V call is TRBV6-5, the J call TRBJ1-2, with D unresolved. Germline CDR1 MNHEY, CDR2 SVGAGI. The CDR3 contains 12 residues. The CDR3 bases are TGTGCCAGCGGTAGATCGGTCGCTGGGCTCGCCTTC. Protein: CASGRSVAGLAF.

V and J are TRBV11-1 and TRBJ2-5; tentative D call: TRBD2 (5 bases). The V and J ends lost 4 bases and 1 base respectively, with 13 bases between them. CDR1 is SGHAT and CDR2 is FQDESV in the germline V gene (reference sequence). This CDR3 contains 15 residues. The CDR3 region is CASSSYGEPQETQYF. CDR3 bases: TGTGCCAGCAGCTCCTACGGGGAACCCCAAGAGACCCAGTACTTC.

This clone was seen a single time. The CDR3, as DNA: TGTGCCAGCAGCAGGGGACCCCAAGAGACCCAGTACTTC. This sequence encodes CASSRGPQETQYF. This chain joins TRBV6-5 and TRBJ2-5; D is perhaps TRBD1 (6 bases). The CDR3 sequence is 13 residues long. Germline V gene sequence: CDR1 MNHEY, CDR2 SVGAGI. Trimming removed 6 bases from V and 1 base from J, with 9 bases in between.

This chain uses TRBV5-6 with TRBJ1-6; TRBD1 matches at 8 bases. Germline V gene sequence: CDR1 SGHDT, CDR2 YYEEEE. The CDR3 totals 17 residues. V lost 3 bases, J lost 8 bases, and 13 bases stayed unmatched. The CDR3 region has the DNA TGTGCCAGCAGCTCCGGGGAAGGGGCAGGGGGCTATTCACCCCTCCACTTT. Translated, it gives CASSSGEGAGGYSPLHF.

V usage is TRBV29-1 and J usage is TRBJ1-2, with D possibly matching TRBD1 (5 bases). In germline, CDR1 is SQVTM, CDR2 ANQGSEA. The CDR3 covers 13 residues. Trimming removed 0 bases from V and 8 bases from J, with 13 bases in between. DNA of the CDR3: TGCAGCGTTGAAGATCAGGGCAGGGACGGCTACACCTTC. Translation: CSVEDQGRDGYTF.

Regarding this clone: One junction end disagrees with the germline gene, perhaps due to a read error. The chain recombines TRBV29-1 with TRBJ1-1; no definite D call. The germline V gene has CDR1 SQVTM and CDR2 ANQGSEA. The CDR3 is 8 residues long. As DNA, the CDR3 is TGCAGCGCGGAACAAAGCAGTTTT. Its protein product is CSAEQSSF.

The chain combines TRBV19 with TRBJ1-2, with D tentatively TRBD1 (5 bases). V dropped 2 bases and J dropped 4 bases, with 8 bases sitting between them. There are 13 residues in the CDR3. Germline lookup yields CDR1 LNHDA and CDR2 SQIVND (reference sequence). This chain's CDR3 is CASSIQGSYGYTF. In DNA, the CDR3 is TGTGCCAGTAGTATACAGGGATCCTATGGCTACACCTTC.

The chain couples TRBV15 to TRBJ1-3, with 7 bases identical to TRBD1. The trim removed 4 bases at V and 8 bases at J, leaving 8 bases unmatched. CDR3 length equals 14 residues. Germline V CDR1 and CDR2: LNHNV, YYDKDF (reference sequence). The CDR3 DNA reads TGTGCCACCAGCACGAAGGGGGCGCGGGACACCATATATTTT. This gives the protein CATSTKGARDTIYF.

This clone was seen just once. This chain uses TRBV27 with TRBJ2-7; TRBD1 matches 11 bases. CDR1 and CDR2 (germline): MNHEY, SMNVEV (reference sequence). The CDR3 consists of 17 residues. The trim removed 5 bases at V and 1 base at J, leaving 10 bases unmatched. The DNA for the CDR3 is TGTGCCAGCAGTCCTCTATTTGGGACAGGGGGATCCTACGAGCAGTACTTC. It translates to CASSPLFGTGGSYEQYF.

The chain recombines TRBV28 with TRBJ1-2; 10 bases map to TRBD1. There are 15 residues in the CDR3. V trimming: 3 bases; J trimming: 4 bases; junction bases outside the gene matches: 5. The germline V gene has CDR1 MDHEN and CDR2 SYDVKM. The CDR3 loop reads CASSFRTGGPYGYTF. CDR3 bases: TGTGCCAGCAGTTTTAGGACAGGGGGTCCCTATGGCTACACCTTC.